This TCR beta chain stems from a study of T cells after yellow fever vaccination (dated by TCRdb to the late 2010s). Background for the entire study: Using CD3, CD45RA, CCR7 and CD95 staining, memory subsets (EM, EMRA, CM and Tscm) were sorted on a BD FACS Aria III. Two healthy male donors, one aged 18 to 29 and one aged 30 to 40 years, made up the cohort. The SMART-Seq v4 Ultra Low Input RNA kit was used to prepare libraries from fractions with low cell numbers. To track T-cell clones before and after primary and booster YFV17D yellow fever vaccination, bulk TCR alpha and beta repertoires were sequenced longitudinally. Memory subsets were sorted on days 0, 15 and 45 and at 18 months after primary vaccination, and on days 0, 15 and 45 after the 30-year booster. Bulk PBMC replicates and cell subsets were isolated from blood drawn at multiple timepoints before and after both primary and secondary immunization.

The treatment or condition label of this sample denotes: live attenuated yellow fever vaccine strain. PBMCs were isolated from peripheral blood using a standard Ficoll-Paque protocol. For sorted memory subsets, RNA extraction was done with the RNeasy Micro Kit. TCR cDNA was synthesized by 5'RACE template switching, which introduced a universal primer site and unique molecular identifiers. Priming of cDNA synthesis was performed from both the TCR alpha and TCR beta constant segments. Libraries were amplified in two PCR steps, with sample barcodes and sequencing adapters added in the second step. Libraries were sequenced on Illumina HiSeq 2500 (2x100 bp) or NovaSeq (2x150 bp). The paper's processing steps were these. MIGEC was used to demultiplex reads and collapse the reads into UMI consensus sequences, and MiXCR was used for V(D)J alignment. Vaccine-responding clonotypes were defined with edgeR using replicate PBMC samples, requiring FDR below 0.01 and a log2 fold change above 5 up to day 15. CD4 or CD8 identity was assigned to each bulk clonotype according to whether the clonotype was present at higher abundance in the sequenced CD4 repertoire or the sequenced CD8 repertoire. To estimate how each clone was distributed across memory phenotypes, clonotype frequencies in memory subsets were weighted by the numbers of FACS-sorted cells. TCRdb ran its own pipeline on the public reads, namely fastp trimming at Q25 and MiXCR clone calling, and kept in-frame beta chains. Rows matching on CDR3 protein sequence are summarized as one entry with the most common DNA and genes. TCRdb's processing, not the study's, gives the V and J calls here. In this sample the table shows 29,000 or so distinct CDR3 sequences, approximately 6.5% of which occur a single time. Of the sample, 20% to 25% is held by the ten largest clones.

The paper as a whole reports these results and caveats: A small share of clonotypes occurred in both CD4 and CD8 compartments, likely arising from convergent recombination. After the booster, most clones that had expanded after primary vaccination were detected again (over 95% of CD4 and around 88% of CD8), suggesting broad maintenance of memory. FACS-sorted repertoires could contain abundant contaminating clonotypes from the bulk population, so computational filtering was required. On day 0, almost all vaccine-responding clonotypes were below detection in the sorted memory subsets. Because only two donors were included in the study, the extent to which the findings can be generalized is limited. The secondary T-cell response was found to be weaker but faster than the primary response, with a peak reached on day 5 rather than on day 15.

This clonotype was observed many times. The record has no base qualities; no much larger clone is one base away. This clonotype was sampled from a man aged 30-40 years who received the YFV17D yellow fever vaccine. Sequencing used PBMCs, either bulk or a sorted T-cell subset (CD4+, CD8+, memory, or dextramer-sorted; not recorded which), obtained on the day of the yellow fever booster vaccination.

The sequence in DNA is TGCGCCAGCAGTGAGTCGACGGCCGGGGAGCTGTTTTTT. Its protein is CASSESTAGELFF. This chain is built from TRBV10-1 and TRBJ2-2, with the D gene call left open. As encoded in the germline V gene (reference sequence), CDR1 is WNHNN while CDR2 is SYGVQD. V loses 0 bases, J loses 6 bases, and the germline ends lie 5 bases apart. CDR3 length: 13 amino acids, cysteine to phenylalanine. The DNA shown is the 39-base CDR3, in frame from base 1.